A single sample gave rise to the 20 T cell receptor beta chains below, sequenced in a study of blood T cell repertoires in COVID-19. Method: immunoSEQ multiplex PCR; TCRdb's copy keeps in-frame clones and lacks some. The sample includes about 280,000 clones, 86% seen only once; the top ten take approximately 9%. Sequencing was carried out using peripheral blood. The source of these receptors is a man aged 35 to 55 with active or convalescent COVID-19.

The chain is built from TRBV29-1 and TRBJ2-7; tentatively, D is TRBD1 (6 bases). This CDR3 is built from 13 residues. CDR1 and CDR2 from the germline V gene are SQVTM and ANQGSEA. V was trimmed by 6 bases and J by 2 bases, leaving 14 bases between them. The CDR3 is CSVPQGSTYEQYF. The DNA for the CDR3 is TGCAGCGTGCCTCAGGGGTCCACCTACGAGCAGTACTTC.

The rearrangement links TRBV2 to TRBJ2-1; 9 nucleotides align to TRBD1. This CDR3 contains 15 residues. Losses at the gene ends were 7 bases for V and 6 bases for J; bases not matched to a gene: 10. Germline assignment: CDR1 SNHLY and CDR2 FYNNEI. DNA of the CDR3: TGTGCCAGCACTCCCACGGGACAGGGTACCAATGAGCAGTTCTTC. The encoded protein is CASTPTGQGTNEQFF. Based on the CDR3 plus reference TRBV2 and TRBJ2-1, the full variable domain is EPEVTQTPSHQVTQMGQEVILRCVPISNHLYFYWYRQILGQKVEFLVSFYNNEISEKSEIFDDQFSVERPDGSNFTLKIRSTKLEDSAMYFCASTPTGQGTNEQFFGPGTRLTVL.

This CDR3 is CAISRRQGPTNEKLFF. DNA for the CDR3: TGTGCCATCAGTCGTCGACAGGGTCCAACTAATGAAAAACTGTTTTTT. The chain recombines TRBV10-3 with TRBJ1-4; 7 bases match TRBD1. The CDR3 is made up of 16 amino acids. V gave up 5 bases and J gave up 0 bases; unmatched junction bases: 6. The germline gives CDR1 ENHRY, CDR2 SYGVKD.

There are a few counts of this clone. The chain recombines TRBV15 with TRBJ2-3, with 9 positions matching TRBD1. The CDR3 totals 16 residues. Germline V gene sequence: CDR1 LNHNV, CDR2 YYDKDF (reference sequence). V lost 2 bases, J lost 3 bases, and 6 bases stayed unmatched. The CDR3: CATSRPGTGQTDTQYF. Written as DNA, the CDR3 is TGTGCCACCAGCAGACCCGGGACAGGGCAGACAGATACGCAGTATTTT.

The V gene is TRBV9, the J gene TRBJ2-3; 7 bases agree with TRBD1. This CDR3 is built from 16 residues. J was trimmed by 0 bases and V by 3 bases; bases with no gene match: 7. The germline gives CDR1 SGDLS, CDR2 YYNGEE. Here the CDR3 reads CASSATGDLSTDTQYF. In DNA, the CDR3 is TGTGCCAGCAGCGCCACAGGGGACCTTAGCACAGATACGCAGTATTTT.

This rearrangement joins TRBV11-2 to TRBJ1-1, with 7 positions matching TRBD1. CDR1 SGHAT and CDR2 FQNNGV come from the germline V gene. The CDR3 runs to 17 residues. J gave up 1 base and V 2 bases, and 10 bases lay outside the gene matches. The CDR3 DNA is TGTGCCAGCAGCTTACTTCTCATCAGGGGGAGGAACACTGAAGCTTTCTTT. It codes for CASSLLLIRGRNTEAFF. The whole variable domain, filled in from reference TRBV11-2 and TRBJ1-1, reads EAGVAQSPRYKIIEKRQSVAFWCNPISGHATLYWYQQILGQGPKLLIQFQNNGVVDDSQLPKDRFSAERLKGVDSTLKIQPAKLEDSAVYLCASSLLLIRGRNTEAFFGQGTRLTVV.

V and J are TRBV15 and TRBJ1-1; TRBD1 is a possible D gene (6 bases). The CDR3 has 15 residues. The V end was cut by 7 bases, the J end by 8 bases, with 23 bases between. Germline CDR1 reads LNHNV; CDR2 reads YYDKDF (reference sequence). This CDR3 reads CATTPTGLLSGEAFF. In DNA, the CDR3 is TGTGCCACCACCCCGACAGGCCTCTTGTCAGGAGAAGCTTTCTTT.

The chain has TRBV5-4 and TRBJ2-1; a possible D gene is TRBD2 (6 bases). The CDR3 covers 17 residues. Germline V gives CDR1 SGHNT, CDR2 YYREEE (reference sequence). V gave up 2 bases and J gave up 8 bases, with 23 bases separating them. In DNA, the CDR3 is TGTGCCAGCAGCTTATTCCGGGGTGAGGGAGGAGGCGATGAGCAGTTCTTC. Its translation: CASSLFRGEGGGDEQFF.

The chain is built from TRBV30 and TRBJ1-3; no clear D gene. The germline CDR1 and CDR2 sequences are GTSNPN and SVGIG (reference sequence). V gave up 7 bases and J gave up 0 bases, with 10 bases separating them. The CDR3 consists of 13 residues. CDR3 coding DNA: TGTGCCTTCGGGGTGAGCTCTGGAAACACCATATATTTT. Residues: CAFGVSSGNTIYF. The whole variable domain, remainder taken from reference TRBV30 and TRBJ1-3, is SQTIHQWPATLVQPVGSPLSLECTVEGTSNPNLYWYRQAAGRGLQLLFYSVGIGQISSEVPQNLSASRPQDRQFILSSKKLLLSDSGFYLCAFGVSSGNTIYFGEGSWLTVV.

The CDR3 is CASSPDLGYQETQYF. CDR3 sequence (DNA): TGCGCCAGCAGCCCCGACTTGGGTTACCAAGAGACCCAGTACTTC. The rearrangement joins TRBV5-1 to TRBJ2-5; D is unclear. The germline gives CDR1 SGHRS, CDR2 YFSETQ. This CDR3 has 15 residues. V was trimmed by 4 bases and J by 0 bases, leaving 13 bases between them.

The rearrangement uses TRBV7-9 and TRBJ2-1; the D gene is possibly TRBD1 (6 bases). Per germline, CDR1 SEHNR and CDR2 FQNEAQ (reference sequence). This CDR3 contains 14 residues. The germline V and J ends were trimmed by 5 bases and 6 bases, with 14 bases remaining between them. For the CDR3, the DNA is TGTGCCAGCAGCCCCCAGACAGGACGCAATGAGCAGTTCTTC. It translates to CASSPQTGRNEQFF.

The gene calls are TRBV4-1 and TRBJ2-3, with TRBD1 matching 7 bases. J lost 1 base, V lost 1 base, and 8 bases had no gene match. From germline, CDR1 is MGHRA and CDR2 YSYEKL. There are 17 residues in the CDR3. This CDR3 is CASSQAVIGTGTDTQYF. The DNA for the CDR3 is TGCGCCAGCAGCCAAGCAGTAATCGGGACAGGCACAGATACGCAGTATTTT.

The chain links TRBV2 to TRBJ1-1; no reliable D call. This CDR3 spans 11 amino acids. In germline, CDR1 is SNHLY, CDR2 FYNNEI. The germline V and J ends were trimmed by 10 bases and 8 bases, with 14 bases remaining between them. The CDR3 protein is CAINSGQEAFF. The CDR3 DNA reads as TGTGCCATCAACAGTGGGCAAGAAGCTTTCTTT.

The rearrangement uses TRBV6-6 and TRBJ2-2, with 8 bases lining up with TRBD2. This CDR3 contains 16 residues. Germline V gene lookup returns CDR1 MNHNY and CDR2 SVGAGI (reference sequence). With 4 bases clipped from V and 1 base from J, the junction kept 5 bases outside the gene matches. DNA of the CDR3: TGTGCCAGCAGTTCCTCGGCGGGGGGGAACACCGGGGAGCTGTTTTTT. Translated: CASSSSAGGNTGELFF.

The chain is built from TRBV7-9 and TRBJ2-3; a possible D gene is TRBD2 (5 bases). The length of the CDR3 is 13 residues. Germline values: CDR1 SEHNR, CDR2 FQNEAQ (reference sequence). V lost 3 bases to trimming and J lost 6 bases, with 10 bases between them. The CDR3 DNA follows: TGTGCCAGCAGCTTTGAGAGGGCCGATACGCAGTATTTT. Its protein is CASSFERADTQYF.

V and J are TRBV9 and TRBJ2-2, with 7 nucleotides matching TRBD1. The CDR3 has 19 residues. The trim removed 0 bases at V and 4 bases at J, leaving 15 bases unmatched. CDR1 and CDR2 from the germline V gene are SGDLS and YYNGEE. This chain's CDR3 is CASSVAWDSGWRGTGELFF. The CDR3 DNA follows: TGTGCCAGCAGCGTAGCCTGGGACAGTGGGTGGAGAGGCACCGGGGAGCTGTTTTTT.

The chain recombines TRBV30 with TRBJ1-2, with D unclear. Germline loops: CDR1 GTSNPN, CDR2 SVGIG (reference sequence). CDR3 size: 11 residues. V was shortened by 2 bases and J by 2 bases, with 3 bases between the two germline ends. The CDR3 here is CAWSLNYGYTF. CDR3 DNA sequence: TGTGCCTGGAGTCTGAACTATGGCTACACCTTC.

The chain is built from TRBV5-8 and TRBJ2-5; D unresolved. CDR1 is SGHTS, CDR2 YDEGEE, per germline. This CDR3 has 11 residues. Trimming cost V 5 bases and J 2 bases, with 4 bases left between them. CDR3 loop: CASRYQETQYF. The CDR3, as DNA: TGTGCCAGCAGGTATCAAGAGACCCAGTACTTC. Drawing the rest from reference TRBV5-8 and TRBJ2-5, the complete variable domain is EAGVTQSPTHLIKTRGQQATLRCSPISGHTSVYWYQQALGLGLQFLLWYDEGEERNRGNFPPRFSGRQFPNYSSELNVNALELEDSALYLCASRYQETQYFGPGTRLLVL.

The V gene is TRBV4-2, the J gene TRBJ1-2; 7 nucleotides agree with TRBD1. V shed 0 bases and J 3 bases; nucleotides not matched to a gene: 4. The CDR3 covers 15 residues. The germline gives CDR1 LGHNA, CDR2 YNFKEQ. CDR3 DNA: TGTGCCAGCAGCCAAGATTTAGGGGGCGACTATGGCTACACCTTC. As protein: CASSQDLGGDYGYTF.

The chain employs TRBV25-1 and TRBJ1-2; 10 bases map to TRBD1. CDR3 length: 13 amino acids. V dropped 3 bases and J dropped 9; count of bases not matched to a gene: 4. Germline V gene sequence: CDR1 MGHDK, CDR2 SYGVNS. The CDR3 is CASSDRDRGSYTF. CDR3 DNA sequence: TGTGCCAGCAGTGACCGGGACAGGGGTAGCTACACCTTC.